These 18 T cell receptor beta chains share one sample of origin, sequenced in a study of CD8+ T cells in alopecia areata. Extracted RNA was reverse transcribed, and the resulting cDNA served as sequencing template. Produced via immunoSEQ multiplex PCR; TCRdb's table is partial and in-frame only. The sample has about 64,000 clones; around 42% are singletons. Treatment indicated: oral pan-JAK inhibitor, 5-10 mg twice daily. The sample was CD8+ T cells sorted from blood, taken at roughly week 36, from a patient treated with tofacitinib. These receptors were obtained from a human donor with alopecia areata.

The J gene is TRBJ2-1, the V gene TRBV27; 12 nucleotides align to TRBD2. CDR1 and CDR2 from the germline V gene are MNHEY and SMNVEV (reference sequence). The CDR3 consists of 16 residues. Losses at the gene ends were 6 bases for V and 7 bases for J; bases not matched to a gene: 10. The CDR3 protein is CASSLILAGGPNEQFF. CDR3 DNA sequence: TGTGCCAGCAGCCTAATCCTAGCGGGAGGGCCGAATGAGCAGTTCTTC.

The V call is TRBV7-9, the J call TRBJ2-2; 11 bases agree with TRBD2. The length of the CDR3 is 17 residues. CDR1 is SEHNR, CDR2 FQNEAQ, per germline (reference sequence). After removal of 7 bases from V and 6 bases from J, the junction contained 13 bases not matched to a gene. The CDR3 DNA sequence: TGTGCCAGCACCGAGAGATTAGCGGGAGGGCCCGCCGGGGAGCTGTTTTTT. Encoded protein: CASTERLAGGPAGELFF. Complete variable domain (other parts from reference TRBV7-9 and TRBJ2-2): DTGVSQNPRHKITKRGQNVTFRCDPISEHNRLYWYRQTLGQGPEFLTYFQNEAQLEKSRLLSDRFSAERPKGSFSTLEIQRTEQGDSAMYLCASTERLAGGPAGELFFGEGSRLTVL.

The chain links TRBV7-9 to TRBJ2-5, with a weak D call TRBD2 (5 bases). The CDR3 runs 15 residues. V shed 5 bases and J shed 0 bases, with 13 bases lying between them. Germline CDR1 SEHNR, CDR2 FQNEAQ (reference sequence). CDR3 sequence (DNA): TGTGCCAGCAGCCCCAGCGGCGGATACCAAGAGACCCAGTACTTC. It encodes CASSPSGGYQETQYF.

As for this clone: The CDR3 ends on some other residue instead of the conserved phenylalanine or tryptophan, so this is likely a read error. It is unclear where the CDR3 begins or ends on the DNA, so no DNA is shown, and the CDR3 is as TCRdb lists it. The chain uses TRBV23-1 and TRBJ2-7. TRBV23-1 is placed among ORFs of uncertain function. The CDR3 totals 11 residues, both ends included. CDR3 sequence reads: CASSPPGPLPS.

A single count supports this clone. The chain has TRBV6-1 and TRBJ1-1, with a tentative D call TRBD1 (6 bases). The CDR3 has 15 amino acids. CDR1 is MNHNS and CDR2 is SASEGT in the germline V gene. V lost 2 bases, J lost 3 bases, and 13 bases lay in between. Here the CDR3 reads CASSEPRGSDTEAFF. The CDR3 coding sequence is TGTGCCAGCAGTGAACCTAGGGGGTCGGACACTGAAGCTTTCTTT.

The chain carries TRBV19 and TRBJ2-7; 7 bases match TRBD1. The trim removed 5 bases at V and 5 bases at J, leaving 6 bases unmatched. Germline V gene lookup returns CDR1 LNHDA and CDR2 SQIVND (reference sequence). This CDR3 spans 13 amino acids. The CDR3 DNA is TGTGCCAGTAGTGTTACAGGGGAAGACGAGCAGTACTTC. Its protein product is CASSVTGEDEQYF.

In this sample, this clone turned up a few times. CDR3 in DNA: TGCAGCGTTGCCTTTAGAGTTGGCCACGAGCAGTACTTC. This encodes CSVAFRVGHEQYF. The genes are TRBV29-1 and TRBJ2-7; no reliable D call. The germline V gene encodes CDR1 SQVTM and CDR2 ANQGSEA. V was cut by 4 bases and J by 5 bases, with 15 bases left in between. The length of the CDR3 is 13 residues.

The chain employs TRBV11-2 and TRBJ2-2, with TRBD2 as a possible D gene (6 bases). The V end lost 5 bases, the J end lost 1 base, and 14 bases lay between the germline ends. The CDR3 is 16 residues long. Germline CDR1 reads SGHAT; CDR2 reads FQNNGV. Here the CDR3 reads CASSPITGVNTGELFF. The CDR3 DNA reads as TGTGCCAGCAGCCCCATCACGGGAGTGAACACCGGGGAGCTGTTTTTT. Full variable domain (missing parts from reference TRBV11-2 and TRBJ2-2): EAGVAQSPRYKIIEKRQSVAFWCNPISGHATLYWYQQILGQGPKLLIQFQNNGVVDDSQLPKDRFSAERLKGVDSTLKIQPAKLEDSAVYLCASSPITGVNTGELFFGEGSRLTVL.

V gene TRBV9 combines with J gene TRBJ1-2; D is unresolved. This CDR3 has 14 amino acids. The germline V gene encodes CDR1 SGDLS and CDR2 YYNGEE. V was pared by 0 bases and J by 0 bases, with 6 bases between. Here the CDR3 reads CASSVGGANYGYTF. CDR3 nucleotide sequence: TGTGCCAGCAGCGTAGGGGGAGCTAACTATGGCTACACCTTC.

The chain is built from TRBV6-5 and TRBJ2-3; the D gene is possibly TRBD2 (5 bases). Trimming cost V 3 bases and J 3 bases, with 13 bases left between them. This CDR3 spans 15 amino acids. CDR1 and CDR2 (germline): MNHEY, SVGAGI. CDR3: CASSYVFTGTDTQYF. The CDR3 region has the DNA TGTGCCAGCAGTTATGTATTTACGGGAACAGATACGCAGTATTTT.

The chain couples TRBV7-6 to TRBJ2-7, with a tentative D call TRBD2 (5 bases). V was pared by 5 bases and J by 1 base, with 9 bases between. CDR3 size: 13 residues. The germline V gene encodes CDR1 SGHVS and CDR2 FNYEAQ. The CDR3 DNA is TGTGCCAGCAGCCAAGGAGGATCCTACGAGCAGTACTTC. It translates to CASSQGGSYEQYF.

This chain's CDR3 is CASSLSGEPQHF. For the CDR3, the DNA is TGTGCCAGCAGCTTAAGTGGAGAGCCCCAGCATTTT. The chain couples TRBV7-8 to TRBJ1-5, with no clear D. This CDR3 is 12 amino acids long. V was trimmed by 2 bases and J by 8 bases, leaving 7 bases between them. Germline CDR1 SGHVS, CDR2 FQNEAQ.

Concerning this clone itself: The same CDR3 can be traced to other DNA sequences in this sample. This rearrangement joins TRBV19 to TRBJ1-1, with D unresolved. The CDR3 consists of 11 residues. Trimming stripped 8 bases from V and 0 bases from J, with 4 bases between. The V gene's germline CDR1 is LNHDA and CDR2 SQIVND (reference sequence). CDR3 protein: CASAVNTEAFF. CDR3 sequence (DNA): TGTGCCAGTGCGGTGAACACTGAAGCTTTCTTT.

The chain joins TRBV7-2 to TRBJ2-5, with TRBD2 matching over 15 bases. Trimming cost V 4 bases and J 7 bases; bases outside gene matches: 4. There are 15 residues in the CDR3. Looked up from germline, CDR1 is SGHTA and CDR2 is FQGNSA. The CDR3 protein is CASSSPGLAGGTQYF. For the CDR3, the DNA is TGTGCCAGCAGCTCCCCGGGACTAGCGGGAGGGACCCAGTACTTC.

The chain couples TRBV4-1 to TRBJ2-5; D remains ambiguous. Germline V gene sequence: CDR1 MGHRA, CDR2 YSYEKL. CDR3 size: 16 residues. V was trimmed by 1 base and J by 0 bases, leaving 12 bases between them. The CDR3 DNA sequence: TGCGCCAGCAGCCAAGCCCCAGGACGGTACCAAGAGACCCAGTACTTC. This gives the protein CASSQAPGRYQETQYF.

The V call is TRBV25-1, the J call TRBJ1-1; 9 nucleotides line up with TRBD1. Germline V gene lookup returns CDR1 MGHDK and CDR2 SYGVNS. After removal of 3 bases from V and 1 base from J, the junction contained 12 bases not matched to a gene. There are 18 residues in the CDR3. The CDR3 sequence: CASSEPGTTGGWNTEAFF. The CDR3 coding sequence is TGTGCCAGCAGTGAGCCAGGGACTACAGGGGGCTGGAACACTGAAGCTTTCTTT.

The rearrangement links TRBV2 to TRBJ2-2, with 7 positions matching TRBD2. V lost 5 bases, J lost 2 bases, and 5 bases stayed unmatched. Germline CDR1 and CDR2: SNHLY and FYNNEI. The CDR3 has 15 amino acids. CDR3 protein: CASSLLAINTGELFF. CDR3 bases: TGTGCCAGCAGTTTACTAGCGATCAACACCGGGGAGCTGTTTTTT.

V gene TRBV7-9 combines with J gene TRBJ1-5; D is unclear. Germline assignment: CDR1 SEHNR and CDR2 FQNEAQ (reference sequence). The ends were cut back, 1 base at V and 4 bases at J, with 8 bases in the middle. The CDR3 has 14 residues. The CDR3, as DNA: TGTGCCAGCAGCTTAGTTGGCAGAAATCAGCCCCAGCATTTT. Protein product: CASSLVGRNQPQHF.